This record covers a single T cell receptor beta chain. The specificity of this receptor is unknown. The germline gene is not matched at one end of the junction; a read error may be the cause. The immunoSEQ Assay was used to sequence TCR beta CDR3 regions from DNA. The paper's processing steps were these. T cell density was computed as TCR beta template counts normalized to usable DNA estimated by amplifying housekeeping genes. Richness was estimated using the preseqR package, with extrapolation to 400,000 templates for PBMC samples and to 120,000 templates for tissue samples. Clonality was taken to be one minus Pielou's evenness. Tissue-enriched TCRs were identified through differential abundance testing performed on productive amino-acid clonotypes, with a minimum total count of 5 and an alpha of 0.1. Repertoire overlap between compartments was quantified with the Jaccard Index and Morisita Overlap Index. TCR beta CDR3s were clustered by GLIPH together with public tetramer-defined viral CDR3s, and at least three viral sequences plus V-gene enrichment were required for viral motifs. TCRdb took this table from immuneACCESS and kept in-frame rearrangements with V and J called. Such tables lack part of the clones; where checked against another copy, unresolved V genes explain under half of the gap, and the rest is unexplained. The V and J calls and clone size were taken over from that table, and D and trimming were inferred from the DNA. A total of about 52,000 clones appear in this sample, around 80% of them only once. The ten largest make up about 4.5% of the sample.

This sample is drawn from a study of T cells in localized non-small cell lung cancer (dated by TCRdb to 2019 to 2021). Notes on the research overall: The study analyzed T cell repertoires of approximately 240 early-stage NSCLC patients, comparing tumors and uninvolved tumor-adjacent lungs. Of the NSCLC patients, 129 were male and 85 to 110 were female, and the mean age was about 69 years. The cohort consisted of approximately 220 treatment-naive NSCLC patients whose localized lung tumors had been resected.

From the cysteine through the phenylalanine, the CDR3 covers 15 amino acids. This entry keeps only the CDR3 DNA: 45 bases, framed from base 1. Sequences SGHKS (CDR1) and YYEKEE (CDR2) are obtained from the germline V gene (reference sequence). Results and caveats for the whole study, not just this receptor: Because multi-region sequencing of the tumors was not done, intratumor heterogeneity could not be ruled out. Because the study design was exploratory, TCR variables were selected using unadjusted p-values without false-discovery rate correction. Higher T cell density in blood was associated with longer overall survival, whereas higher clonality in adjacent lung was associated with shorter survival. A median of approximately 62 of the top 100 tumor clones turned up in the paired uninvolved adjacent lung, and 25 to 30 of those clones also ranked among the top 100 of that same adjacent lung. The highest T cell clonality was observed in uninvolved tumor-adjacent lung, where clonality exceeded that of tumor, suggesting that antigenic responses were more focused in uninvolved tumor-adjacent lung.

At diagnosis, tumor, uninvolved tumor-adjacent lung and peripheral blood were collected and then preserved as a mix of FFPE and fresh-frozen material. For TCR repertoire profiling, blood samples were analyzed in the form of peripheral blood mononuclear cells. The source was PBMCs, collected before any cancer treatment. The chain is encoded by TRBV5-5 joined to TRBJ1-2, and TRBD1 aligns with 8 junction nucleotides. The clonotype originates from a woman aged 35 to 75 with stage II lung adenocarcinoma. The nucleotides are TGTGCCAGCAGCGGATCCGGGACAGGCGCGCCCAGGCTCCACTTC. Its coded protein is CASSGSGTGAPRLHF.